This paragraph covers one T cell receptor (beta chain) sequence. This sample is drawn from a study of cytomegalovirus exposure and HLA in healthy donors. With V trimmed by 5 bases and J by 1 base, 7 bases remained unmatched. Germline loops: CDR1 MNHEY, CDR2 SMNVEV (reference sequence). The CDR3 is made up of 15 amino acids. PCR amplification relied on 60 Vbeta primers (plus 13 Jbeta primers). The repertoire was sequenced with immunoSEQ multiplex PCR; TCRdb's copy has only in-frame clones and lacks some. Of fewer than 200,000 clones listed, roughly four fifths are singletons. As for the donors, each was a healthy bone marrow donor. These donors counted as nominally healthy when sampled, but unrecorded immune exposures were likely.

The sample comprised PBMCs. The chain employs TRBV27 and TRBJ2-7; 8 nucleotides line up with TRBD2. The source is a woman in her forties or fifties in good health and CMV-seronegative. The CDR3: CASSPSTSASYEQYF. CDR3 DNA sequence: TGTGCCAGCAGTCCCTCGACTAGCGCATCCTACGAGCAGTACTTC.